The 3 T cell receptor beta chains in this list originate from one sample, sequenced in a study of T-cell memory formation after mild COVID-19. A single record per CDR3 protein comes from TCRdb applying MiXCR to the 5' RACE reads. The sample yields 75,000 to 95,000 distinct CDR3 sequences, about 13% seen once. Input material: PBMCs or a T cell subset sorted from them (not recorded which). The receptors come from an adult woman who had mild COVID-19 (a few samples of this study predate the infection). Cell type and time point are not known.

This clonotype has only a few counts. This chain uses TRBV7-9 with TRBJ2-7; tentatively, D is TRBD2 (6 bases). V shed 5 bases and J shed 0 bases, with 11 bases lying between them. The CDR3 loop spans 14 amino acids. Germline CDR1 is SEHNR and CDR2 is FQNEAQ (reference sequence). The CDR3 nucleotides read TGTGCCAGCAGCACCCCGGGACTCTCCTACGAGCAGTACTTC. This translates into CASSTPGLSYEQYF.

This clonotype has more than one count but fewer than ten. The genes are TRBV27 and TRBJ1-5; tentative D call: TRBD1 (6 bases). CDR1 is MNHEY, CDR2 SMNVEV, per germline (reference sequence). Trimming removed 5 bases from V and 6 bases from J, with 11 bases in between. The CDR3 extends over 13 amino acids. The CDR3 region is CASSPMDSQPQHF. The CDR3 coding sequence is TGTGCCAGCAGTCCTATGGACAGTCAGCCCCAGCATTTT.

The gene calls are TRBV7-6 and TRBJ2-2; D remains unclear. Germline V gene data show CDR1 as SGHVS and CDR2 as FNYEAQ. V was clipped by 8 bases and J by 4 bases, with 5 bases between them. The CDR3 length is 11 residues. The CDR3 is CASSGTGELFF. The DNA for the CDR3 is TGTGCCAGCTCTGGCACCGGGGAGCTGTTTTTT.